Listed below are T cell receptor beta chains from one sample, sequenced in a study of shared clonotypes between healthy human individuals. Profiling relied on immunoSEQ multiplex PCR, and the TCRdb table lists in-frame clones only, not all of them. The sample lists some 1 million clones, 70% to 80% seen once, with over 1.3% in the top ten. Sequenced input: memory CD4+ T cells sorted from blood. Receptor source: a young man in good health. Each CDR3 is given with its conserved first and last residue. The D gene is left open where the match is weak. Part of the rows lack a size; the others show once, few, many or a class for expanded clones.

v_call	clone_size	j_call	d_call	cdr3_aa	cdr3_nt
TRBV5-4	.	TRBJ1-4	.	CASSIDPGQLGEKLFF	TGTGCCAGCAGCATCGACCCGGGACAACTAGGTGAAAAACTGTTTTTT
TRBV11-3	.	TRBJ1-5	.	CASSTNRKGNQPQHF	TGTGCCAGCAGCACAAACAGAAAGGGTAATCAGCCCCAGCATTTT
TRBV5-4	.	TRBJ2-3	.	CASSLPSGTASTQYF	TGTGCCAGCAGCTTGCCCTCTGGAACAGCTAGTACGCAGTATTTT
TRBV12-5	.	TRBJ2-7	TRBD2	CASGRGLAGYEQYF	TGTGCTAGTGGCCGGGGACTAGCGGGGTACGAGCAGTACTTC
TRBV30	.	TRBJ1-4	.	CAWSVHGQGKLFF	TGTGCCTGGAGTGTACACGGCCAGGGAAAACTGTTTTTT
TRBV7-2	.	TRBJ2-7	.	CASSLGSNPSYEQYF	TGTGCCAGCAGCTTAGGGAGCAATCCCTCCTACGAGCAGTACTTC
TRBV7-2	.	TRBJ2-1	.	CASSLQGEEFF	TGTGCCAGCAGCTTACAGGGGGAGGAGTTCTTC
TRBV7-3	.	TRBJ2-5	.	CASSLGTPSVGGGETQYF	TGTGCCAGCAGCTTAGGAACTCCTTCGGTGGGGGGTGGAGAGACCCAGTACTTC
TRBV9	.	TRBJ2-3	.	CASSVTSSGTDTQYF	TGTGCCAGCAGCGTCACTAGCAGTGGCACAGATACGCAGTATTTT
TRBV19	.	TRBJ2-1	TRBD1	CASGGQGGNEQFF	TGTGCCAGTGGGGGACAGGGAGGGAATGAGCAGTTCTTC
TRBV10-1	.	TRBJ2-7	.	CASSEGGSYEQYF	TGCGCCAGCAGTGAGGGGGGGTCCTACGAGCAGTACTTC
TRBV4-1	.	TRBJ1-1	.	CASSQVGGPTEAFF	TGCGCCAGCAGCCAAGTTGGGGGGCCCACTGAAGCTTTCTTT
TRBV11-2	.	TRBJ2-5	.	CASSLEWTPRQETQYF	TGTGCCAGCAGCTTAGAGTGGACACCGCGCCAAGAGACCCAGTACTTC
TRBV30	once	TRBJ2-7	.	CAWSAGGAYEQYF	TGTGCCTGGAGCGCAGGGGGGGCCTACGAGCAGTACTTC
TRBV11-1	.	TRBJ2-1	.	CASSPQRVEQFF	TGTGCCAGCAGCCCGCAGAGGGTCGAGCAGTTCTTC
TRBV18	.	TRBJ2-7	TRBD1	CASSPQTPGQGSSFASEQYF	TGTGCCAGCTCACCACAGACTCCGGGACAGGGCTCTTCGTTCGCCTCCGAGCAGTACTTC
TRBV10-3	.	TRBJ2-4	.	CAIQQGLENIQYF	TGTGCCATCCAACAGGGTCTCGAAAACATTCAGTACTTC
TRBV28	many	TRBJ1-1	.	CASYMNTEAFF	TGTGCCAGTTACATGAACACTGAAGCTTTCTTT
TRBV28	.	TRBJ1-4	.	CASSSVAGTLAGNEKLFF	TGTGCCAGCAGTTCCGTCGCCGGGACCCTCGCCGGGAATGAAAAACTGTTTTTT
TRBV10-2	once	TRBJ2-2	.	CASSESGAGELFF	TGCGCCAGCAGTGAGTCAGGGGCTGGGGAGCTGTTTTTT
TRBV6-6	.	TRBJ1-2	.	CASSTTVGNYGYTF	TGTGCCAGCAGTACGACCGTCGGTAACTATGGCTACACCTTC
TRBV9	.	TRBJ1-1	TRBD1	CASSGGPGGQGAFF	TGTGCCAGCAGCGGGGGCCCCGGTGGACAGGGAGCTTTCTTT
TRBV7-9	.	TRBJ2-5	.	CASSSQGPQETQYF	TGTGCCAGCAGCTCTCAGGGGCCCCAAGAGACCCAGTACTTC
TRBV5-1	.	TRBJ2-7	TRBD1	CASSLVGQGIHEQYF	TGCGCCAGCAGCTTAGTAGGACAGGGGATCCACGAGCAGTACTTC
TRBV6-1	many	TRBJ2-7	.	CASSELPLPTYEQYF	TGTGCCAGCAGTGAACTTCCACTACCGACTTACGAGCAGTACTTC
TRBV5-6	.	TRBJ2-7	.	CASSSGQRQYF	TGTGCCAGCAGCTCTGGACAGCGGCAGTACTTC
TRBV13	once	TRBJ2-7	TRBD2	CASSLIRLAGGEQYF	TGTGCCAGCAGCTTAATCAGACTAGCGGGAGGCGAGCAGTACTTC
TRBV2	once	TRBJ2-3	.	CASSELDGTSDTQYF	TGTGCCAGCAGTGAACTGGACGGGACTTCAGATACGCAGTATTTT